This T cell receptor (beta chain) was profiled in a study of early T cells in non-severe SARS-CoV-2 infection. cDNA molecules, individually, were tagged with unique molecular identifiers. TCRdb reanalysed the 5' RACE reads using MiXCR and keeps one entry per CDR3 protein. The sample carries about 69,000 distinct CDR3 sequences, 12% recorded once. The CDR3 loop spans 16 amino acids. Trimming left V 5 bases short and J 0 bases short, with 14 bases between. This clonotype was recorded at least ten times. The clonotype was recovered from an adult who was a healthcare worker with PCR-confirmed SARS-CoV-2 infection or an uninfected control (not recorded which). The sequencing input was whole blood. The chain joins TRBV12-3 or TRBV12-4 to TRBJ1-5; possible D gene TRBD1, 6 bases. The CDR3 reads CASSRSRGYSNQPQHF. The CDR3 DNA sequence: TGTGCCAGCAGTCGCAGCAGGGGCTATAGCAATCAGCCCCAGCATTTT.